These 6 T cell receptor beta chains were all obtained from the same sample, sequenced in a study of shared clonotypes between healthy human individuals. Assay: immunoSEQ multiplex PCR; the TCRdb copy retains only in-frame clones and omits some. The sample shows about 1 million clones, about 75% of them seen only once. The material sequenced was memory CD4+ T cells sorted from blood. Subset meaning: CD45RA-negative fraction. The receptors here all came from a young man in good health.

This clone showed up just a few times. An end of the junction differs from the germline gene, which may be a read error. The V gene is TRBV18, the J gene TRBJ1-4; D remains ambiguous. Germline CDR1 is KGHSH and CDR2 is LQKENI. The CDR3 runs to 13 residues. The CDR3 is CASTPGIDEKLFF. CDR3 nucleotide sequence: TGTGCCAGCACACCGGGGATTGATGAAAAACTGTTTTTT. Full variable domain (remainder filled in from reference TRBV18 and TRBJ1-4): NAGVMQNPRHLVRRRGQEARLRCSPMKGHSHVYWYRQLPEEGLKFMVYLQKENIIDESGMPKERFSAEFPKEGPSILRIQQVVRGDSAAYFCASTPGIDEKLFFGSGTQLSVL.

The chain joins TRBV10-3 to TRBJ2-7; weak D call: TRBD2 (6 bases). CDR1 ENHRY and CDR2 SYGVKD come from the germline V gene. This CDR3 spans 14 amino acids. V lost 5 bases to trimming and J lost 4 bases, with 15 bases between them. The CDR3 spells CAISTPGTQYEQYF. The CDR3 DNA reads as TGTGCCATCAGTACCCCAGGGACTCAGTACGAGCAGTACTTC.

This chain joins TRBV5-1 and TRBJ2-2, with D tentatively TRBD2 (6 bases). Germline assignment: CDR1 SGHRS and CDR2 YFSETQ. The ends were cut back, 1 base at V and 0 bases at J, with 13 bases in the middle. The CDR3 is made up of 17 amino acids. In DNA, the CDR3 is TGCGCCAGCAGCTTGTTTTACGGGGGAACGAACACCGGGGAGCTGTTTTTT. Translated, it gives CASSLFYGGTNTGELFF.

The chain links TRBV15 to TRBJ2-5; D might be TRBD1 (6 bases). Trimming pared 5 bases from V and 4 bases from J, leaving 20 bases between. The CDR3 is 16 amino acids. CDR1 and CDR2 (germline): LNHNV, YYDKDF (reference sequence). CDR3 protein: CATSEGSRVGGETQYF. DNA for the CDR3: TGTGCCACCAGCGAGGGGAGTCGAGTAGGGGGAGAGACCCAGTACTTC.

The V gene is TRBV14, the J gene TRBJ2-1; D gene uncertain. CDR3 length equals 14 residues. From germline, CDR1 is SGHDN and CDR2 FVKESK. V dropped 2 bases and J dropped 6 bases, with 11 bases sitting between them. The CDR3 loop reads CASSQSGRTNEQFF. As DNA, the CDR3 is TGTGCCAGCAGCCAAAGTGGCCGCACCAATGAGCAGTTCTTC.

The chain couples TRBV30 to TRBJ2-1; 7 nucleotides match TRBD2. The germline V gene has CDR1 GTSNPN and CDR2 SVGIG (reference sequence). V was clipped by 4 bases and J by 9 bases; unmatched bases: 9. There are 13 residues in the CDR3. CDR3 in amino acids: CAWKGPKRGEQFF. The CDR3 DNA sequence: TGTGCCTGGAAAGGCCCCAAGCGGGGTGAGCAGTTCTTC. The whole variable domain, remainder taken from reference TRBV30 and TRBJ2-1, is SQTIHQWPATLVQPVGSPLSLECTVEGTSNPNLYWYRQAAGRGLQLLFYSVGIGQISSEVPQNLSASRPQDRQFILSSKKLLLSDSGFYLCAWKGPKRGEQFFGPGTRLTVL.